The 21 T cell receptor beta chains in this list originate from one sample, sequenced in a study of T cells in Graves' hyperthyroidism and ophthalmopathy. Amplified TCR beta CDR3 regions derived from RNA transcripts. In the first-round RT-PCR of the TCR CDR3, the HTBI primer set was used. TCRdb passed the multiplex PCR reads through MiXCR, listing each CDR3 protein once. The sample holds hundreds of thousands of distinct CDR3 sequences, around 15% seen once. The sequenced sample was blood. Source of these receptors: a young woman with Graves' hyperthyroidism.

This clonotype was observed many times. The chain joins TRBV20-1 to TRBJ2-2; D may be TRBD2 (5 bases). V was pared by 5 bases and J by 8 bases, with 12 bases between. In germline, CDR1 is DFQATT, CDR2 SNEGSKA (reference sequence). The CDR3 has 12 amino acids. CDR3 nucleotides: TGCAGTGCTCAGCGGTTTATTGGGGAGCTGTTTTTT. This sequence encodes CSAQRFIGELFF.

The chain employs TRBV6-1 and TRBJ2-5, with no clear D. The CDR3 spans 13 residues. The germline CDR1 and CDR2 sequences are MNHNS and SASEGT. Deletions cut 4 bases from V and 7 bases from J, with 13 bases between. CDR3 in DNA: TGTGCCAGCAGTGGGGATCGGTGGGGGACCCAGTACTTC. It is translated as CASSGDRWGTQYF.

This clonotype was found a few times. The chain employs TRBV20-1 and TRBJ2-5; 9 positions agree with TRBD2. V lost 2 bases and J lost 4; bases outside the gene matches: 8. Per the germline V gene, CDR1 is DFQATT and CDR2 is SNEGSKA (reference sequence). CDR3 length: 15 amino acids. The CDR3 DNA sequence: TGCAGTGCTAGATCCCTAGCGGGACGAGGAGAGACCCAGTACTTC. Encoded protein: CSARSLAGRGETQYF.

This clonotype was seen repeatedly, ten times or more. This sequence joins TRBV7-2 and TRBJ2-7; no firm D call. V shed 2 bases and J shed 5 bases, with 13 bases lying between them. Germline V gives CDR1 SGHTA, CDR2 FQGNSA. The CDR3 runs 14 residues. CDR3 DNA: TGTGCCAGCAGCTTACCAGGACGCCCAAACGAGCAGTACTTC. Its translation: CASSLPGRPNEQYF.

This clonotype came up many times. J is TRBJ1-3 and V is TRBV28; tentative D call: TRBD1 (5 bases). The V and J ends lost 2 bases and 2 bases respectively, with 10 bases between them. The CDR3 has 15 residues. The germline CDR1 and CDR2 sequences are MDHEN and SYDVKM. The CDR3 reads CASSLRGLAGNTIYF. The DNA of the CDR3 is TGTGCCAGCAGTTTAAGGGGCCTCGCTGGAAACACCATATATTTT.

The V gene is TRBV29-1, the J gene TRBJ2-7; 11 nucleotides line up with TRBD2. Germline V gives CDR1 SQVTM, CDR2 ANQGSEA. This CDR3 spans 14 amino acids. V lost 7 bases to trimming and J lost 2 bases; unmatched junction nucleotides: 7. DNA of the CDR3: TGCAGCGCTGTAGGGACTAGCGGTCCCTACGAGCAGTACTTC. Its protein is CSAVGTSGPYEQYF.

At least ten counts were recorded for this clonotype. The CDR3 is CAWTTGLGANVLTF. The CDR3 DNA is TGTGCCTGGACTACGGGGCTTGGGGCCAACGTCCTGACTTTC. The genes are TRBV30 and TRBJ2-6; D is perhaps TRBD1 or TRBD2 (5 bases each). The germline gives CDR1 GTSNPN, CDR2 SVGIG (reference sequence). V was pared by 4 bases and J by 3 bases, with 10 bases between. The CDR3 contains 14 residues.

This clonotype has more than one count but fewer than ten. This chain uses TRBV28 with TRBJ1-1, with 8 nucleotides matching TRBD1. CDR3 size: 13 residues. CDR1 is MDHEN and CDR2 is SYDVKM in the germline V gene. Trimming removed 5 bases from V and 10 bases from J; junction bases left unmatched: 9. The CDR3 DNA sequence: TGTGCCAGCAGTCTCAGGGGGCTTGGGGGAGCTTTCTTT. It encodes CASSLRGLGGAFF.

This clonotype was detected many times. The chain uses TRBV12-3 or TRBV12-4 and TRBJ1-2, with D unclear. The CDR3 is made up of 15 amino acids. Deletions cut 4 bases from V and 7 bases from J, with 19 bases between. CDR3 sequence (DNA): TGTGCCAGCAGTTCTCGACTCCACCCCGCAGGTGGCTACACCTTC. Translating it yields CASSSRLHPAGGYTF.

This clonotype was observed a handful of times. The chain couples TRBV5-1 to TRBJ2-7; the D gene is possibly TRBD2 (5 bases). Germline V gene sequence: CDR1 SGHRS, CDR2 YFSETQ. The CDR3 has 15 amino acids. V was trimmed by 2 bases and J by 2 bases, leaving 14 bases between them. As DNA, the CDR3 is TGCGCCAGCAGCTTAGGAGCGGCTGTTACCTACGAGCAGTACTTC. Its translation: CASSLGAAVTYEQYF.

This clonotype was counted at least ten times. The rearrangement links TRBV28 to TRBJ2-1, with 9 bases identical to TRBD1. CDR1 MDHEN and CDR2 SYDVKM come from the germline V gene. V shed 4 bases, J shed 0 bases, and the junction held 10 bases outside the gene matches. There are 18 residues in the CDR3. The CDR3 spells CASSSTGGKGLSYNEQFF. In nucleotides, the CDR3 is TGTGCCAGCAGTTCGACAGGGGGTAAAGGCCTCTCCTACAATGAGCAGTTCTTC.

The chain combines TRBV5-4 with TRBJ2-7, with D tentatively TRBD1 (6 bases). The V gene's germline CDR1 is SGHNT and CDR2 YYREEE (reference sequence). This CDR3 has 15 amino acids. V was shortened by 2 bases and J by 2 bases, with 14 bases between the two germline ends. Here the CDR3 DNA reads TGTGCCAGCAGCTTCGGGACAAGCGACCCCTACGAGCAGTACTTC. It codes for CASSFGTSDPYEQYF.

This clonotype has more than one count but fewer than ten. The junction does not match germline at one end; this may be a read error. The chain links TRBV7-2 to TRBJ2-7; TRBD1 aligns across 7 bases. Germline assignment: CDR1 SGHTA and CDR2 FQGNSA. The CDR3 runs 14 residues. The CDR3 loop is CAGSLQGFSYEQYF. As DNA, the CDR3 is TGTGCCGGCAGCTTACAGGGGTTTAGCTACGAGCAGTACTTC.

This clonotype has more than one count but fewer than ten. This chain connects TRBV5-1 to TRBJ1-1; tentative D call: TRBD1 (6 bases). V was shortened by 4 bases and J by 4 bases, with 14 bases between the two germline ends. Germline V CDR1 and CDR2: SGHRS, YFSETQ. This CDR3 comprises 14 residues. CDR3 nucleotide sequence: TGCGCCAGCAGCGCCAACACAGGGAGCACTGAAGCTTTCTTT. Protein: CASSANTGSTEAFF. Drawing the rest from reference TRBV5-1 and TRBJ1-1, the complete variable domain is KAGVTQTPRYLIKTRGQQVTLSCSPISGHRSVSWYQQTPGQGLQFLFEYFSETQRNKGNFPGRFSGRQFSNSRSEMNVSTLELGDSALYLCASSANTGSTEAFFGQGTRLTVV.

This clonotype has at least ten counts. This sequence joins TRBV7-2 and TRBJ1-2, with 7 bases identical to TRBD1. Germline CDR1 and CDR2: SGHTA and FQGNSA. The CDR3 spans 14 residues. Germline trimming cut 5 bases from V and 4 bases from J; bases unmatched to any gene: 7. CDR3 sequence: CASSMPGQFYGYTF. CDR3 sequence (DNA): TGTGCCAGCAGCATGCCGGGACAGTTCTATGGCTACACCTTC.

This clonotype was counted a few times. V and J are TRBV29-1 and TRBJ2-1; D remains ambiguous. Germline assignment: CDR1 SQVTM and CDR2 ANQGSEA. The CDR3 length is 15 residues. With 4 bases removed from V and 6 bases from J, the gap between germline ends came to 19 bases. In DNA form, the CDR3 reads TGCAGCGTTGCCCCTCGGCTAACCCCTCGCAATGAGCAGTTCTTC. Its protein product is CSVAPRLTPRNEQFF.

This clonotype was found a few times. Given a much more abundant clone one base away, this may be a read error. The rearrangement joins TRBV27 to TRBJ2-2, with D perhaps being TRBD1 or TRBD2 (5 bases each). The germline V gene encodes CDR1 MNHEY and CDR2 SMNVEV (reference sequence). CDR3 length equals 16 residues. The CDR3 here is CASSLYSGRYTGELFF. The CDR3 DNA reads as TGTGCCAGCAGCTTATATTCGGGACGGTATACCGGGGAGCTGTTTTTT.

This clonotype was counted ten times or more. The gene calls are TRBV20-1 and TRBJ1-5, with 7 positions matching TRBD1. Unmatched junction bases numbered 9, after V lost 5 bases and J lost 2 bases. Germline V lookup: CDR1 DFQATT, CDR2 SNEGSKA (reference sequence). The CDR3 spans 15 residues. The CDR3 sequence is CSAEDRAMGNQPQHF. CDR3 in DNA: TGCAGTGCTGAAGACAGGGCGATGGGCAATCAGCCCCAGCATTTT.

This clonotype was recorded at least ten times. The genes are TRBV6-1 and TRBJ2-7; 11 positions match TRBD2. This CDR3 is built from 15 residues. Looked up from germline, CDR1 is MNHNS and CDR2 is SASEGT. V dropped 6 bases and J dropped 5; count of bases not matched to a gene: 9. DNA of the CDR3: TGTGCCAGCAGGTTAAAACTAGCGGGAGTCCACGAGCAGTACTTC. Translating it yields CASRLKLAGVHEQYF.

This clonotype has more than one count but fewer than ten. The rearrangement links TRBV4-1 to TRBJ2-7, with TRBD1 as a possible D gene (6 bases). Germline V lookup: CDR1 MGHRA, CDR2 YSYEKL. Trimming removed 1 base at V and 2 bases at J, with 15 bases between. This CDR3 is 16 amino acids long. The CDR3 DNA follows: TGCGCCAGCAGCCAAGTCCCACAACAGGGTGCCTACGAGCAGTACTTC. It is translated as CASSQVPQQGAYEQYF.

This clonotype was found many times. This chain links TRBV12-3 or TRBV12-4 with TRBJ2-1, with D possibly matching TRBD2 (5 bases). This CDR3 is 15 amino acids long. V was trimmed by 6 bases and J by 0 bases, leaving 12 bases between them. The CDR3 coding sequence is TGTGCCAGCAGAGAAGACTACCTCTCCTACAATGAGCAGTTCTTC. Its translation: CASREDYLSYNEQFF.